This record concerns one TCR beta chain sequence. No antigen is known for it. Looked up from germline, CDR1 is SGHRS and CDR2 is YFSETQ. V was trimmed by 5 bases and J by 1 base, leaving 15 bases between them. This CDR3 spans 15 amino acids. Among the donors, all were healthy bone marrow donors. While unrecorded immune exposures were likely, the donors were nominally healthy when sampled. With 60 Vbeta and 13 Jbeta primers, the PCR was carried out. Generated by immunoSEQ multiplex PCR, the TCRdb table keeps only in-frame clones and is missing some. This table holds some 160,000 clones, about 78% found once. The sample belongs to a study of cytomegalovirus exposure and HLA in healthy donors. Broader study findings: The study found most TCR sequences rare, yet found some public TCRs in many donors.

The rearrangement uses TRBV5-1 and TRBJ2-5; possible D gene TRBD2, 6 bases. This receptor was obtained from a man between 60 and 70 years old in good health and CMV-seronegative. Source material: PBMCs. DNA for the CDR3: TGCGCCAGCAGTCCCTATTCCGGGAGCCAAGAGACCCAGTACTTC. The encoded protein is CASSPYSGSQETQYF.